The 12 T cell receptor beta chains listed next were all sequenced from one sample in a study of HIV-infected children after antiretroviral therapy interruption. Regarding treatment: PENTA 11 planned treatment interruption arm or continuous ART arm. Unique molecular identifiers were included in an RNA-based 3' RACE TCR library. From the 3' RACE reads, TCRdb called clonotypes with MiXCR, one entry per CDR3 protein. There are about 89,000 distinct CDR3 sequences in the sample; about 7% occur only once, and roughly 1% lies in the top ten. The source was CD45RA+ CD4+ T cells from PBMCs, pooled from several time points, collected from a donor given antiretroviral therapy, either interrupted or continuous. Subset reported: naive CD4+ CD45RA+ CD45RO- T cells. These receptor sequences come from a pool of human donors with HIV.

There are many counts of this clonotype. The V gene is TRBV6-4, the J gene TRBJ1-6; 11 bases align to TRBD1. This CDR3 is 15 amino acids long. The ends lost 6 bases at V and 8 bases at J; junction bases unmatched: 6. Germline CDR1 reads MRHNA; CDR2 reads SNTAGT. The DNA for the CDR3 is TGTGCCAGCAGCAAGGACAGGGGGCATTATTCACCCCTCCACTTT. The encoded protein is CASSKDRGHYSPLHF.

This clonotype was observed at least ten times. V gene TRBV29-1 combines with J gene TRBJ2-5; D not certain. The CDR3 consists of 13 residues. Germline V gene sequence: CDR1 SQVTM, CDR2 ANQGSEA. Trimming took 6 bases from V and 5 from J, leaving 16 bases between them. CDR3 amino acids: CSVAGRAAETQYF. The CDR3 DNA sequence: TGCAGCGTCGCCGGACGGGCGGCGGAGACCCAGTACTTC.

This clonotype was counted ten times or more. CDR3 sequence (DNA): TGTGCCAGCAGCCAAGCCTCGTCTCGGGAGACGGAGTTCTTC. Translated: CASSQASSRETEFF. The chain combines TRBV3-1 with TRBJ2-1; the D gene is possibly TRBD2 (6 bases). Germline V gene sequence: CDR1 LGHDT, CDR2 YNNKEL (reference sequence). Trimming removed 1 base at V and 14 bases at J, with 18 bases between. The length of the CDR3 is 14 residues.

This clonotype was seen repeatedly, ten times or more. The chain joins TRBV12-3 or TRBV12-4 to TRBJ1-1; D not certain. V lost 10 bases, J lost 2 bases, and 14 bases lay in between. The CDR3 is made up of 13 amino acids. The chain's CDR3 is CATKRTDNTEAFF. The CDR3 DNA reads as TGTGCCACCAAAAGGACGGATAACACTGAAGCTTTCTTT.

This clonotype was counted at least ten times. The CDR3: CSAARTSGSTDTQYF. The CDR3 DNA follows: TGCAGTGCTGCCAGGACTAGCGGGAGCACAGATACGCAGTATTTT. The chain is built from TRBV20-1 and TRBJ2-3, with 11 bases identical to TRBD2. This CDR3 is 15 amino acids long. Germline CDR1 and CDR2: DFQATT and SNEGSKA (reference sequence). V lost 5 bases, J lost 0 bases, and 4 bases stayed unmatched.

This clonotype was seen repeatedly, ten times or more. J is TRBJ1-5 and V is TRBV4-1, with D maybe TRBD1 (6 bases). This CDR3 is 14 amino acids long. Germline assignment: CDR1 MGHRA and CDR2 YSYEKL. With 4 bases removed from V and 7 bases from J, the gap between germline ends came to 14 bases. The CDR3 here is CASSPQGSGQPQHF. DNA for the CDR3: TGCGCCAGCAGCCCCCAGGGGTCGGGGCAGCCCCAGCATTTT.

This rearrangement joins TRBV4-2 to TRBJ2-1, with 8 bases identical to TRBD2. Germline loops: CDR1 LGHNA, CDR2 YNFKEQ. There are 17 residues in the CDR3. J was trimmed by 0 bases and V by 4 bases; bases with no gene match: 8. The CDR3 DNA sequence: TGTGCCAGCAGCCGAACAGCGGGGGAGATCTCCTACAATGAGCAGTTCTTC. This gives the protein CASSRTAGEISYNEQFF.

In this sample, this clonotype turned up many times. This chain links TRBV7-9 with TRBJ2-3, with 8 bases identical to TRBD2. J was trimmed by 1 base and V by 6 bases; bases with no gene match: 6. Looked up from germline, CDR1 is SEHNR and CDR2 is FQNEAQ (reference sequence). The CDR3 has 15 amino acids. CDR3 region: CASRTKGLGTDTQYF. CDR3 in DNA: TGTGCCAGCAGGACAAAGGGACTAGGCACAGATACGCAGTATTTT.

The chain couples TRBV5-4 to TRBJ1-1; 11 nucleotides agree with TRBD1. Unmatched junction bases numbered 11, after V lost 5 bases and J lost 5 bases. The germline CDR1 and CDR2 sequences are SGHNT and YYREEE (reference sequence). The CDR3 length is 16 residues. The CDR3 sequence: CASSLLGQGGGTEAFF. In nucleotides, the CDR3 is TGTGCCAGCAGTCTACTGGGACAGGGGGGAGGAACTGAAGCTTTCTTT.

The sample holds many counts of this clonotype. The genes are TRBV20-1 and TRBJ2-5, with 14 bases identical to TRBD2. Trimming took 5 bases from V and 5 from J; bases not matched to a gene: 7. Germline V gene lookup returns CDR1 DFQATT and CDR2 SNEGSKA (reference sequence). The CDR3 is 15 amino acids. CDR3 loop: CSAQTSGGAGETQYF. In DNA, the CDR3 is TGCAGTGCTCAGACTAGCGGGGGGGCCGGGGAGACCCAGTACTTC.

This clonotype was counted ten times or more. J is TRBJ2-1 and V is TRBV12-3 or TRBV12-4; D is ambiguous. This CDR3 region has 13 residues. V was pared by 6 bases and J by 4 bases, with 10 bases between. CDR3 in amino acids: CASRPGRYNEQFF. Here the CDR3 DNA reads TGTGCCAGCAGGCCCGGACGGTACAATGAGCAGTTCTTC.

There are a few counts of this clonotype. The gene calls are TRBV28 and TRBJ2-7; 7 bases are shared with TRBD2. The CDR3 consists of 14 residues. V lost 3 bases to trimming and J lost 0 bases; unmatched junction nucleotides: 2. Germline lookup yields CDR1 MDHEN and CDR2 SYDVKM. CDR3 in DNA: TGTGCCAGCAGTTTCGGGGGGATCTCCTACGAGCAGTACTTC. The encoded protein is CASSFGGISYEQYF.